This T cell receptor (beta chain) emerged from a study of blood T cell repertoires in COVID-19. The CDR3 spans 12 residues. V lost 1 base and J 9 bases, leaving 7 bases between the germline ends. Per the germline V gene, CDR1 is SGHTA and CDR2 is FQGNSA. Libraries were prepared by immunoSEQ multiplex PCR; TCRdb keeps only in-frame clonotypes and omits some of them. The table lists some 340,000 clones, 65% to 85% of them singletons. What was sequenced was peripheral blood. The sequence was obtained from a man aged 30 to 45 with active or convalescent COVID-19. The chain has TRBV7-2 and TRBJ1-5; D is uncertain. Here the CDR3 DNA reads TGTGCCAGCAGCTTAGGTGCGGGGCCCCAGCATTTT. Its translation: CASSLGAGPQHF.